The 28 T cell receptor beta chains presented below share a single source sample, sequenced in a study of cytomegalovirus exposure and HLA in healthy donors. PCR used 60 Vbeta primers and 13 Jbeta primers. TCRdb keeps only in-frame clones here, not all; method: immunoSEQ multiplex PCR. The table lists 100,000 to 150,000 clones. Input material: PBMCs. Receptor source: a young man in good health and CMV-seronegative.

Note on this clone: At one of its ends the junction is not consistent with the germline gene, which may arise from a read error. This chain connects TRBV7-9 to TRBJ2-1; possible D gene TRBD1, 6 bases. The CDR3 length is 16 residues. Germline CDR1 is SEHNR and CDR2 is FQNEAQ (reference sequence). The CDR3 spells CASSLRGPGMGSERFF. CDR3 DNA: TGTGCCAGCAGCCTCAGGGGTCCAGGAATGGGAAGTGAGCGGTTCTTC. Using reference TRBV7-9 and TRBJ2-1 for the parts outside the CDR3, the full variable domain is DTGVSQNPRHKITKRGQNVTFRCDPISEHNRLYWYRQTLGQGPEFLTYFQNEAQLEKSRLLSDRFSAERPKGSFSTLEIQRTEQGDSAMYLCASSLRGPGMGSERFFGPGTRLTVL.

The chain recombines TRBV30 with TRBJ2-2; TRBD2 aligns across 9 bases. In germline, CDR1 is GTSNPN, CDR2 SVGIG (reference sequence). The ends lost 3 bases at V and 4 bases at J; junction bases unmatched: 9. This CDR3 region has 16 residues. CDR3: CAWSPLAGGATGELFF. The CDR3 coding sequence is TGTGCCTGGAGCCCACTGGCGGGAGGGGCCACCGGGGAGCTGTTTTTT.

The CDR3 nucleotides are TGTGCCAGCAGTGGTTCAGGGGGCCTAAATCAGCCCCAGCATTTT. This translates into CASSGSGGLNQPQHF. This chain joins TRBV25-1 and TRBJ1-5; the match to TRBD1 covers 8 bases. The V gene's germline CDR1 is MGHDK and CDR2 SYGVNS. Trimming took 4 bases from V and 4 from J; bases not matched to a gene: 6. This CDR3 contains 15 residues.

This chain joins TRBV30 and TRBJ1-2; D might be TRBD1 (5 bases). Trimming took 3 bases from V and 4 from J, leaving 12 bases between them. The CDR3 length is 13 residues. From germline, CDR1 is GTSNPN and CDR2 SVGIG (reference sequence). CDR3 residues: CAWRPAGLYGYTF. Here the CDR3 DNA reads TGTGCCTGGAGGCCTGCAGGGCTCTATGGCTACACCTTC.

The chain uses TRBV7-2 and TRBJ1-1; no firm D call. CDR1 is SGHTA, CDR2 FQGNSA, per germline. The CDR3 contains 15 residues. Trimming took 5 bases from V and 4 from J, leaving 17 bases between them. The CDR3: CASSITREAGTEAFF. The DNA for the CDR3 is TGTGCCAGCAGCATCACTAGGGAGGCTGGCACTGAAGCTTTCTTT. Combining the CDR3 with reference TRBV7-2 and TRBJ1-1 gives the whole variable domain GAGVSQSPSNKVTEKGKDVELRCDPISGHTALYWYRQSLGQGLEFLIYFQGNSAPDKSGLPSDRFSAERTGGSVSTLTIQRTQQEDSAVYLCASSITREAGTEAFFGQGTRLTVV.

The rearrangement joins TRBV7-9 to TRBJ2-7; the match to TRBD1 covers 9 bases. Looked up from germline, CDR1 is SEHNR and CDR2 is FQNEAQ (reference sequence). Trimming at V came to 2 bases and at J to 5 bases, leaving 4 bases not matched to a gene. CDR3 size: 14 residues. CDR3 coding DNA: TGTGCCAGCAGCTTATGGACAGGGGAGGACGAGCAGTACTTC. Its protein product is CASSLWTGEDEQYF.

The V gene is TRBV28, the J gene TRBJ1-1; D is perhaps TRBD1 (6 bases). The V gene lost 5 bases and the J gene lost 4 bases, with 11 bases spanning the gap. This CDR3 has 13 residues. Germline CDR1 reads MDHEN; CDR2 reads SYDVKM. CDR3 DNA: TGTGCCAGCAGTACAGGGCATGGCACTGAAGCTTTCTTT. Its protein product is CASSTGHGTEAFF. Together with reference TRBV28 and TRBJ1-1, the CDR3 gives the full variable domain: DVKVTQSSRYLVKRTGEKVFLECVQDMDHENMFWYRQDPGLGLRLIYFSYDVKMKEKGDIPEGYSVSREKKERFSLILESASTNQTSMYLCASSTGHGTEAFFGQGTRLTVV.

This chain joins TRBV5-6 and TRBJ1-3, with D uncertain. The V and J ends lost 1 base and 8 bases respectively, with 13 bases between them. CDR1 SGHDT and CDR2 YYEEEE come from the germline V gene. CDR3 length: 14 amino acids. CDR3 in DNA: TGTGCCAGCAGCTTGACGTGGGAGAGAGACACCATATATTTT. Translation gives CASSLTWERDTIYF.

The CDR3 reads CATADREETEAFF. The DNA for the CDR3 is TGTGCCACTGCCGACAGGGAAGAAACTGAAGCTTTCTTT. The J gene is TRBJ1-1, the V gene TRBV15, with 7 bases aligning to TRBD1. J was trimmed by 5 bases and V by 9 bases; bases with no gene match: 9. Germline V lookup: CDR1 LNHNV, CDR2 YYDKDF (reference sequence). This CDR3 contains 13 residues.

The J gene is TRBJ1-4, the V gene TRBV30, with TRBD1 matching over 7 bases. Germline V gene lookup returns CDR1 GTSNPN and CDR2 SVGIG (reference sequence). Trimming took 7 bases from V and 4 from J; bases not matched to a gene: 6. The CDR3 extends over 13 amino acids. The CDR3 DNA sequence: TGTGCCTACCGGACAGGCTTTAATGAAAAACTGTTTTTT. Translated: CAYRTGFNEKLFF.

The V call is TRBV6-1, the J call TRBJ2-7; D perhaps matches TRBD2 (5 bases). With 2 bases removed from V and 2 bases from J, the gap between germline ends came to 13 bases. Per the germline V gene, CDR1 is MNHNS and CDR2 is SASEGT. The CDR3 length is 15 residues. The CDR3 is CASSETVSGPYEQYF. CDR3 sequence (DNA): TGTGCCAGCAGTGAAACTGTGAGCGGACCCTACGAGCAGTACTTC.

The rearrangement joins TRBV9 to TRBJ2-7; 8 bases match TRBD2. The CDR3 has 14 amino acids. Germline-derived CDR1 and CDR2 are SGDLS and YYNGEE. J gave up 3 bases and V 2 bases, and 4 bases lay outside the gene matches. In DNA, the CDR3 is TGTGCCAGCAGCGTGCGGGAGGCCCGCTACGAGCAGTACTTC. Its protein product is CASSVREARYEQYF.

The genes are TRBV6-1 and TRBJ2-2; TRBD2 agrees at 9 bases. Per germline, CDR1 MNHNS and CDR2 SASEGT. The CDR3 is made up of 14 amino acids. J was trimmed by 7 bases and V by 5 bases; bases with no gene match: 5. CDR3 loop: CASSSGRKGGELFF. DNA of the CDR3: TGTGCCAGCAGTAGCGGGAGGAAAGGCGGGGAGCTGTTTTTT.

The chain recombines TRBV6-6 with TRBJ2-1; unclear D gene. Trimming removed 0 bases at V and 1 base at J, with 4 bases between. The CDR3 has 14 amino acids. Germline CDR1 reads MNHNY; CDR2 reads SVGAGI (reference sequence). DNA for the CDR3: TGTGCCAGCAGTTACTCCGGGTCCTACAATGAGCAGTTCTTC. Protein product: CASSYSGSYNEQFF.

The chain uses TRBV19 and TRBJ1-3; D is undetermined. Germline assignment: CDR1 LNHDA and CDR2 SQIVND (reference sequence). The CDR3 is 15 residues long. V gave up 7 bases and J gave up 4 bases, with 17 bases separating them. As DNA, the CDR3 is TGTGCCAGTACCCGCAGCCCGGAGGGCGGAAACACCATATATTTT. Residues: CASTRSPEGGNTIYF. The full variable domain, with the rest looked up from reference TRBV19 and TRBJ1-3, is DGGITQSPKYLFRKEGQNVTLSCEQNLNHDAMYWYRQDPGQGLRLIYYSQIVNDFQKGDIAEGYSVSREKKESFPLTVTSAQKNPTAFYLCASTRSPEGGNTIYFGEGSWLTVV.

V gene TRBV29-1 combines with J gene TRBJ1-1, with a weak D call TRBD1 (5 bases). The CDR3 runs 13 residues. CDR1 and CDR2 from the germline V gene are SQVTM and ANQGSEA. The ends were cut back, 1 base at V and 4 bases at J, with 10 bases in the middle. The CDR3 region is CSVEVLQGTEAFF. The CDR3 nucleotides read TGCAGCGTTGAAGTTTTGCAGGGCACTGAAGCTTTCTTT.

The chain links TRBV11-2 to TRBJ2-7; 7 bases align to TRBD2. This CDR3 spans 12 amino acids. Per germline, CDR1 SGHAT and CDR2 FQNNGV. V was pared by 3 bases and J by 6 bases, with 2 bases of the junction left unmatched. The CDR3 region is CASSLTSTEQYF. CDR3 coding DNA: TGTGCCAGCAGCTTGACTAGCACCGAGCAGTACTTC.

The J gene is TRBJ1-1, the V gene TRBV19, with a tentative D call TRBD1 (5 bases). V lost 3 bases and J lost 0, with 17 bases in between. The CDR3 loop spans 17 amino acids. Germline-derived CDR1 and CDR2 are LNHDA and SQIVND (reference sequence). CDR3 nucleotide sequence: TGTGCCAGTAGTATCTGGCAGGGTCTACGCATGAACACTGAAGCTTTCTTT. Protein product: CASSIWQGLRMNTEAFF.

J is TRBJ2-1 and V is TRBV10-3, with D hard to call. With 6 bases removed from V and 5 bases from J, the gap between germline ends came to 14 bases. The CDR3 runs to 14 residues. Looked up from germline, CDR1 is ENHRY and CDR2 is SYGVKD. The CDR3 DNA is TGTGCCATCAGCTATTCTAGTGAAGACAATGAGCAGTTCTTC. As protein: CAISYSSEDNEQFF.

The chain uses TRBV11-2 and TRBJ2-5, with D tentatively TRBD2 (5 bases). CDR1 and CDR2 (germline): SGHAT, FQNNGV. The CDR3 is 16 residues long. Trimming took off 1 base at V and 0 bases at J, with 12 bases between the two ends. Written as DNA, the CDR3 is TGTGCCAGCAGCTTAGGATACATAGCGTACCAAGAGACCCAGTACTTC. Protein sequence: CASSLGYIAYQETQYF.

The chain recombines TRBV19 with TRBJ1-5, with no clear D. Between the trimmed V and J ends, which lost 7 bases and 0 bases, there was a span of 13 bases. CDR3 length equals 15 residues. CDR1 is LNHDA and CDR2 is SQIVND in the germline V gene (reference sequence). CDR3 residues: CASTRADRSNQPQHF. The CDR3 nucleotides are TGTGCCAGTACGAGGGCAGACCGTAGCAATCAGCCCCAGCATTTT.

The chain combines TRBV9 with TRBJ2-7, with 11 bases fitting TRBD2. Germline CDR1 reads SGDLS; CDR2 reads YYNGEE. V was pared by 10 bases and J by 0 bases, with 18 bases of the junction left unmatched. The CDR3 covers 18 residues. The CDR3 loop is CASAVAGGLAGFSYEQYF. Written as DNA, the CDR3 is TGTGCCTCCGCGGTGGCAGGCGGACTAGCGGGTTTCTCCTACGAGCAGTACTTC.

The DNA of the CDR3 is TGTGCCAGCAGCCAAACAGGAGAAGCCTACAATGAGCAGTTCTTC. It translates to CASSQTGEAYNEQFF. The rearrangement links TRBV11-3 to TRBJ2-1; D is possibly TRBD1 (5 bases). V was clipped by 5 bases and J by 2 bases, with 13 bases between them. Germline CDR1 SGHNT, CDR2 YENEEA. This CDR3 is built from 15 residues.

CDR3 amino acids: CASSFRVSDTEAFF. The CDR3 DNA follows: TGTGCCAGCAGCTTCCGGGTCTCGGACACTGAAGCTTTCTTT. The rearrangement uses TRBV7-8 and TRBJ1-1; no reliable D call. In germline, CDR1 is SGHVS, CDR2 FQNEAQ. CDR3 size: 14 residues. The V end lost 3 bases, the J end lost 3 bases, and 11 bases lay between the germline ends.

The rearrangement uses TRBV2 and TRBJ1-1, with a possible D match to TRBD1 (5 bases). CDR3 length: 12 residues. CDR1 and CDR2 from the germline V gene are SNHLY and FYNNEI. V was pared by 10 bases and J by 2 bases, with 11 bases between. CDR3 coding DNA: TGTGCCACCCCGGGGGTTAACACTGAAGCTTTCTTT. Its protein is CATPGVNTEAFF.

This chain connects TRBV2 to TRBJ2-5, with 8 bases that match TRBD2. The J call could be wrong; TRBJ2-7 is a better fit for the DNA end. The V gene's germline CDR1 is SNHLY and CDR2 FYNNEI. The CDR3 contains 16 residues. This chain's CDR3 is CASSGPERELRYEQYF. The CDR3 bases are TGTGCCAGCAGTGGTCCCGAGCGGGAGCTTCGCTACGAGCAGTACTTC.

The CDR3 bases are TGTGCCAGCGAGGGTTGGGTTTACGAGCAGTACTTC. It is translated as CASEGWVYEQYF. The chain employs TRBV6-1 and TRBJ2-7, with D maybe TRBD2 (5 bases). The CDR3 length is 12 residues. Looked up from germline, CDR1 is MNHNS and CDR2 is SASEGT. The V end lost 8 bases, the J end lost 4 bases, and 12 bases lay between the germline ends.

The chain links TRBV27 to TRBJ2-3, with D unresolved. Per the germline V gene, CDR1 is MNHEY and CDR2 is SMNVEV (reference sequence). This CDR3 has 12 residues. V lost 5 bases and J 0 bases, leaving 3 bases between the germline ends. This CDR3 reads CASSHSTDTQYF. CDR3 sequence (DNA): TGTGCCAGCAGTCATAGCACAGATACGCAGTATTTT.